The clone carrying this T cell receptor (beta chain) was seen ten or more times. Its antigen is not identified. RNA transcripts yielded amplified TCR beta CDR3 regions. First-round RT-PCR with HTBI primers amplified the TCR CDR3 region. TCRdb ran MiXCR on the multiplex PCR reads and lists one entry per CDR3 protein. The profile shows hundreds of thousands of distinct CDR3 sequences, about a sixth of them singletons. CDR1 and CDR2 (germline): SNHLY, FYNNEI. The CDR3 is 18 residues long. The ends lost 7 bases at V and 0 bases at J; junction bases unmatched: 10. The sample is drawn from a study of T cells in Graves' hyperthyroidism and ophthalmopathy. Looking at the study overall: Blood was drawn when the patient was first diagnosed and still untreated. General study findings and limits: Blood also showed most of the thyroid clonotypes that were expanded above 0.001.

The sequenced sample was blood. The TCR sequence derives from a middle-aged woman with Graves' ophthalmopathy. The chain couples TRBV2 to TRBJ2-3, with TRBD2 identical over 13 bases. CDR3 protein: CASTATSGRARSTDTQYF. CDR3 in DNA: TGTGCCAGCACCGCTACTAGCGGGAGGGCACGTAGCACAGATACGCAGTATTTT.